This is a list of T cell receptor beta chains from one sample in a study of blood T cell repertoires in COVID-19. Libraries were prepared by immunoSEQ multiplex PCR; TCRdb keeps only in-frame clonotypes and omits some of them. Here the sample spans 150,000 or so clones, 88% being singletons. Sequencing input: peripheral blood. These receptors were taken from a man aged 55 to 70 with acute or convalescent COVID-19. Both conserved end residues are part of each CDR3. A D gene is named only where the DNA matches it firmly.

>TRBV5-1|TRBD1|TRBJ2-7
CASSSGTARAEQYF
>TRBV9|TRBD2|TRBJ2-7
CASSVEAGGEQYF
>TRBV10-3|TRBD1|TRBJ1-2
CAISEPYRGLNYGYTF
>TRBV5-4|TRBD1|TRBJ2-2
CASSLRTGLTGELFF
>TRBV10-3|TRBD2|TRBJ2-3
CAISDSGDTDTQYF
>TRBV11-2|TRBD1|TRBJ1-1
CASSLRQGAKAFF
>TRBV7-9|.|TRBJ2-7
CASSLQGTHLEQYF
>TRBV25-1|.|TRBJ1-2
CASSEYTGTHGYTF
>TRBV5-8|TRBD1|TRBJ2-5
CASSEGQGWETQYF
>TRBV9|.|TRBJ1-2
CASSFREGLGYGYTF
>TRBV10-3|.|TRBJ1-2
CAISESQYDGYTF
>TRBV5-1|.|TRBJ2-1
CASSLVGGSYNEQFF
>TRBV7-2|.|TRBJ2-3
CASSLDKDFTDTQYF
>TRBV6-1|TRBD1|TRBJ1-4
CASSERQGGKLFF
>TRBV7-2|.|TRBJ1-1
CASSLWLGVGEAFF
>TRBV4-2|TRBD1|TRBJ1-1
CASSQDRDEAFF